This TCR beta chain comes out of a study of shared clonotypes between healthy human individuals. Points from the study as a whole: Shared clonotypes: about 5.3% naive CD4, around 3.4% naive CD8, 2.3% memory CD4, 0.35% to 0.5% memory CD8.

Libraries were prepared by immunoSEQ multiplex PCR; TCRdb keeps only in-frame clonotypes and omits some of them. The sample carries about a million clones, approximately 70% recorded once. In germline, CDR1 is SNHLY, CDR2 FYNNEI. CDR3 length: 14 residues. With V trimmed by 6 bases and J by 0 bases, 0 bases remained unmatched. Note on this clone: Its antigen is still unknown.

The J gene is TRBJ2-2, the V gene TRBV2, with TRBD1 matching 8 bases. Source material: memory CD4+ T cells sorted from blood. Indicated subset: CD45RA-negative fraction. The receptor's source is a man in his late teens or twenties in good health. The CDR3 here is CASRDRANTGELFF. The CDR3 nucleotides read TGTGCCAGCAGGGACAGGGCGAACACCGGGGAGCTGTTTTTT.